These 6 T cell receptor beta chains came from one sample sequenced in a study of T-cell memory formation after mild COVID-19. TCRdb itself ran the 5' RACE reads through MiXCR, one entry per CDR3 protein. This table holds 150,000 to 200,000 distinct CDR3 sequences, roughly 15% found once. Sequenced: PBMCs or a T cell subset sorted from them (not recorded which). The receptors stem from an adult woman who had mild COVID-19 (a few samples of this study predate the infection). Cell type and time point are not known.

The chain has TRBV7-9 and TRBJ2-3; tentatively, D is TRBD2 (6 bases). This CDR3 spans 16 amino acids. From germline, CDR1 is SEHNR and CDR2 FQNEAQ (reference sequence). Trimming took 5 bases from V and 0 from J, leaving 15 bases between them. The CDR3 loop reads CASSPHLASSTDTQYF. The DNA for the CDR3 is TGTGCCAGCAGCCCACATCTAGCGTCTAGCACAGATACGCAGTATTTT.

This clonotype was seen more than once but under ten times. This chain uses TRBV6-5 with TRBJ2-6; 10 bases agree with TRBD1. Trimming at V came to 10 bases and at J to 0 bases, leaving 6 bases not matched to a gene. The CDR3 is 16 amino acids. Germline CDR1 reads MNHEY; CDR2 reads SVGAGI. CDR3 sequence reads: CATTGTGASGANVLTF. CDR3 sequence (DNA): TGTGCCACTACCGGGACAGGGGCCTCTGGGGCCAACGTCCTGACTTTC.

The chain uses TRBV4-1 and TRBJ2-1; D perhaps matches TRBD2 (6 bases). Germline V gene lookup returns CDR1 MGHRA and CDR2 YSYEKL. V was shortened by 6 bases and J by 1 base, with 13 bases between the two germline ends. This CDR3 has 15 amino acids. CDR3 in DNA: TGCGCCAGCAGTCGGGACTCCAGATCCTACAATGAGCAGTTCTTC. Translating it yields CASSRDSRSYNEQFF.

The CDR3 DNA follows: TGCAGTGCCGACCCCGGGACAGCTGCTAAGTTCTTCTCCTATAATTCACCCCTCCACTTT. This sequence encodes CSADPGTAAKFFSYNSPLHF. This rearrangement joins TRBV20-1 to TRBJ1-6, with 7 bases that match TRBD1. V lost 6 bases, J lost 0 bases, and 20 bases stayed unmatched. Per germline, CDR1 DFQATT and CDR2 SNEGSKA (reference sequence). The CDR3 runs 20 residues.

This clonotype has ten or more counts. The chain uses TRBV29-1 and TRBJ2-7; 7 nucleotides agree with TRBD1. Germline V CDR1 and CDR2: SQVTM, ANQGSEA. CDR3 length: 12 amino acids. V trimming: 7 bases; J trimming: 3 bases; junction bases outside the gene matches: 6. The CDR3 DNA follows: TGCAGCGCCCGGACAGGCGTCTACGAGCAGTACTTC. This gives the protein CSARTGVYEQYF.

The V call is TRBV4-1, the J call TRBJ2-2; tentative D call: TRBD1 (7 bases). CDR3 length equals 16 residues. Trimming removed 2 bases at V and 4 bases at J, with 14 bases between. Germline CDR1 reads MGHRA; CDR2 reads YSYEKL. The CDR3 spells CASSQQGEVVTGELFF. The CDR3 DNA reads TGCGCCAGCAGCCAACAGGGGGAGGTGGTCACCGGGGAGCTGTTTTTT.